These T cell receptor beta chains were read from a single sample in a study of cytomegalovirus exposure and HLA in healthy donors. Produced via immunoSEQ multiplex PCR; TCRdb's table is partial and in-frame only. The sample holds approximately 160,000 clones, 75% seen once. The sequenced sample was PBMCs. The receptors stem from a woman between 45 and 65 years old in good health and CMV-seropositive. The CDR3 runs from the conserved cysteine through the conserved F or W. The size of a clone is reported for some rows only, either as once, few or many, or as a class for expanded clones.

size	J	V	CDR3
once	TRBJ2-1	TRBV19	CASSGRAGYFNEQFF
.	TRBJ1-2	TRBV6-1	CASFLGTGDYGYTF
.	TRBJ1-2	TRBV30	CAWSTHNPENYGYTF
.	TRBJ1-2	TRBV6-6	CASSFRVNYGYTF
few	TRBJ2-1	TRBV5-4	CASSHPAGGINEQFF
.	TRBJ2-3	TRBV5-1	CASSLEGLAVVADTQYF
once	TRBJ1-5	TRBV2	CASKGDRGSGQPQHF
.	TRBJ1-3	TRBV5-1	CASSGTGGNANTIYF
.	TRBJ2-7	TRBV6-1	CASSEQVEQYF
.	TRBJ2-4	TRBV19	CASSMGGFQNIQYF
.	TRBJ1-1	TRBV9	CASSGGGRTEAFF
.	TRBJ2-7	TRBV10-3	CAISESQGSSYEQYF
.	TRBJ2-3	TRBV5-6	CESSGGVSTDTQYF
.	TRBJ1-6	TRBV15	CATSPGSYNSPLHF
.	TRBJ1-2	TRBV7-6	CASSSAGSYGYTF
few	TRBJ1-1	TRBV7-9	CASSLGTGGVNTEAFF
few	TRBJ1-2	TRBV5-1	CASSLEVDRSTGYTF
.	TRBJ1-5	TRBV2	CASGKGYNQPQHF
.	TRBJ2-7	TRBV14	CASSHWSSYEQYF
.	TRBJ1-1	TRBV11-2	CASSSWTGNTEAFF
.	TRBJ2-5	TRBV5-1	CASSLDSRGETQYF
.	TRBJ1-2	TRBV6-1	CASSERIGGLGYTF
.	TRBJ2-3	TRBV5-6	CASSYNRAEASTDTQYF
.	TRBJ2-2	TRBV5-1	CASSSGTANTGELFF
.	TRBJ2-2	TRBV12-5	CASGLGQYTGELFF
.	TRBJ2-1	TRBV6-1	CASCGNSYNEQFF
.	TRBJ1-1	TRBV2	CASRDTGRRAEAFF
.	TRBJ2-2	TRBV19	CASSFAASRNTGELFF
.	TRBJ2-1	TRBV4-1	CASSLEDRGYNEQFF
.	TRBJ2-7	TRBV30	CAFSGDSYEQYF
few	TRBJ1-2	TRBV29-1	CSVDSQGEYYGYTF
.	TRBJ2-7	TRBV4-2	CASSQVTSGGGYEQYF
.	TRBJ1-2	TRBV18	CASSPGTGGDNYGYTF
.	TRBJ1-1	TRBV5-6	CASSSNRVKGTEAFF
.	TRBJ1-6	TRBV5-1	CASSLDVQGGSPLHF
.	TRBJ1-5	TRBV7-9	CSSSFPGEGQPQHF
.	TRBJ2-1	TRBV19	CASSNGRPYYNEQFF